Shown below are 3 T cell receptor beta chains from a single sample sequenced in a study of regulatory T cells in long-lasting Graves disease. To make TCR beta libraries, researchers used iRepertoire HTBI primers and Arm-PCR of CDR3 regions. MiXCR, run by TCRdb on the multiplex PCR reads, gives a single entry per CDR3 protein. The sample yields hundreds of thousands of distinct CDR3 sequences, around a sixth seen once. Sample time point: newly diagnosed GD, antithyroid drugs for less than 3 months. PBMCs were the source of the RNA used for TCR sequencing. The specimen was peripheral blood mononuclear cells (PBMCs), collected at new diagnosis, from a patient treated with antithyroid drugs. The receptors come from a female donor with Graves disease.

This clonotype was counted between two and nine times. The CDR3 region is CASSRTRDSPLHF. The CDR3 coding sequence is TGCGCCAGCAGCCGGACTAGGGATTCACCCCTCCACTTT. The V call is TRBV5-1, the J call TRBJ1-6, with no clear D. V dropped 4 bases and J dropped 8 bases, with 10 bases sitting between them. The length of the CDR3 is 13 residues. Looked up from germline, CDR1 is SGHRS and CDR2 is YFSETQ.

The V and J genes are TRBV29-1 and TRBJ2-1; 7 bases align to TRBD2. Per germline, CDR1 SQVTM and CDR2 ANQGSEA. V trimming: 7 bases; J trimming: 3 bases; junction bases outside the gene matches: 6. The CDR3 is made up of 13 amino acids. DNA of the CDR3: TGCAGCGCCCTGGGCGGGGGCTACAATGAGCAGTTCTTC. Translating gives CSALGGGYNEQFF.

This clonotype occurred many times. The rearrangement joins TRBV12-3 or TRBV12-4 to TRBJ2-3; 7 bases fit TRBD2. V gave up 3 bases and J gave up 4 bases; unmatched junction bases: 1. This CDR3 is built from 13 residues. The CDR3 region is CASSFGLADTQYF. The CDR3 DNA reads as TGTGCCAGCAGTTTCGGACTAGCAGATACGCAGTATTTT.